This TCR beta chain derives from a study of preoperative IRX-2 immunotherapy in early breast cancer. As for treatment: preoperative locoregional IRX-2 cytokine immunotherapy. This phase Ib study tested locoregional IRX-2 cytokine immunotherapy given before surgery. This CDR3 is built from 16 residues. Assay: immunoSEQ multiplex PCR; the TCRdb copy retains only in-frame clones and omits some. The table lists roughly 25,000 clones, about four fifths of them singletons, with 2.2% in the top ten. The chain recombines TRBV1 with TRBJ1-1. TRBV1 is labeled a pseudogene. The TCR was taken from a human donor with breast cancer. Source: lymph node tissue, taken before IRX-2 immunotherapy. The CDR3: CASSQGSRLSNTEAFF. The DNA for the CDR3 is TGCGCCAGCAGCCAAGGGTCGAGACTCTCGAACACTGAAGCTTTCTTT.